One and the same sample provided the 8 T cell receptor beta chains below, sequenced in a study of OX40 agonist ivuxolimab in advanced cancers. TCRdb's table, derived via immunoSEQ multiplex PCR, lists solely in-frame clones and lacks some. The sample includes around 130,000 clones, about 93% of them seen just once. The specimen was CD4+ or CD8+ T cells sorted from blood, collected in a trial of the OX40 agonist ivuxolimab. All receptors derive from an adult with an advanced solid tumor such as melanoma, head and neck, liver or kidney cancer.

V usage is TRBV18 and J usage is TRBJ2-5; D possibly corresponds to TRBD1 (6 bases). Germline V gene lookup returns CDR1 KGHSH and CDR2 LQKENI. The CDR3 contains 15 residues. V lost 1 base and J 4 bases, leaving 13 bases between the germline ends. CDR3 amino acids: CASSPRDRFRETQYF. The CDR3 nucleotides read TGTGCCAGCTCACCACGCGACAGGTTCCGAGAGACCCAGTACTTC.

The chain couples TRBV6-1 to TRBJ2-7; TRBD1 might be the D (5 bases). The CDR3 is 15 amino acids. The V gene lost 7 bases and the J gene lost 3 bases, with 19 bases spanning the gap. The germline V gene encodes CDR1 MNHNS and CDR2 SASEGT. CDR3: CASTPSLQGDYEQYF. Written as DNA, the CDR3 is TGTGCCAGCACTCCCAGCCTGCAGGGCGACTACGAGCAGTACTTC.

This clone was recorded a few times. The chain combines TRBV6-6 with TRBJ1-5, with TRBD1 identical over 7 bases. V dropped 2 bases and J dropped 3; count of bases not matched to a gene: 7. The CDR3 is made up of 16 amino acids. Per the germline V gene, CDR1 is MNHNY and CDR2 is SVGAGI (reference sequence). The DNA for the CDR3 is TGTGCCAGCAGTTACCGCACAGGGGAAAACAATCAGCCCCAGCATTTT. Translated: CASSYRTGENNQPQHF.

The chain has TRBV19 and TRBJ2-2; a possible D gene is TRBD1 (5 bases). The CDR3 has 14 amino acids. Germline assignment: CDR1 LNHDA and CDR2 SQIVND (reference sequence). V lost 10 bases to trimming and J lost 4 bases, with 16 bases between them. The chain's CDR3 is CATGRQLATGELFF. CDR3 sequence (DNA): TGTGCCACTGGCCGACAGCTTGCCACCGGGGAGCTGTTTTTT.

CDR3 region: CASSIGTSDTQYF. The CDR3 DNA is TGTGCCAGCAGCATCGGGACATCTGATACGCAGTATTTT. The rearrangement links TRBV7-2 to TRBJ2-3; a possible D gene is TRBD1 (6 bases). Trimming shortened V by 5 bases and J by 6 bases, and 12 bases separated the two germline ends. The CDR3 is 13 amino acids. Looked up from germline, CDR1 is SGHTA and CDR2 is FQGNSA.

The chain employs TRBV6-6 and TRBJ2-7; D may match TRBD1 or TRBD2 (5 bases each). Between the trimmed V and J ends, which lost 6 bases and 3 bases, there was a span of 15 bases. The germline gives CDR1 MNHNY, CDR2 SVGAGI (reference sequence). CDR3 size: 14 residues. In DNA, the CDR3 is TGTGCCAGCAGGCTGGGGACGCAAGTCTACGAGCAGTACTTC. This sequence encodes CASRLGTQVYEQYF.

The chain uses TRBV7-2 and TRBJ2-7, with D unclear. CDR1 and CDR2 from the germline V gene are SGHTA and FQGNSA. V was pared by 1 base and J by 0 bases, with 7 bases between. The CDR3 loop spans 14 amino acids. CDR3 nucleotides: TGTGCCAGCAGCTTAGTGCGGAGCTCCTACGAGCAGTACTTC. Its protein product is CASSLVRSSYEQYF.

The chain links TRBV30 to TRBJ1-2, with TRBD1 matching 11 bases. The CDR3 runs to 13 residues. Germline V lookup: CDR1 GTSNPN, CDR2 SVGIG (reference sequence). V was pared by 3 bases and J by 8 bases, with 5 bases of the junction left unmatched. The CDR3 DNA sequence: TGTGCCTGGAGGGACAGGGGGCTTGAGGGCTACACCTTC. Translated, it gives CAWRDRGLEGYTF. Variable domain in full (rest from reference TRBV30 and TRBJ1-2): SQTIHQWPATLVQPVGSPLSLECTVEGTSNPNLYWYRQAAGRGLQLLFYSVGIGQISSEVPQNLSASRPQDRQFILSSKKLLLSDSGFYLCAWRDRGLEGYTFGSGTRLTVV.